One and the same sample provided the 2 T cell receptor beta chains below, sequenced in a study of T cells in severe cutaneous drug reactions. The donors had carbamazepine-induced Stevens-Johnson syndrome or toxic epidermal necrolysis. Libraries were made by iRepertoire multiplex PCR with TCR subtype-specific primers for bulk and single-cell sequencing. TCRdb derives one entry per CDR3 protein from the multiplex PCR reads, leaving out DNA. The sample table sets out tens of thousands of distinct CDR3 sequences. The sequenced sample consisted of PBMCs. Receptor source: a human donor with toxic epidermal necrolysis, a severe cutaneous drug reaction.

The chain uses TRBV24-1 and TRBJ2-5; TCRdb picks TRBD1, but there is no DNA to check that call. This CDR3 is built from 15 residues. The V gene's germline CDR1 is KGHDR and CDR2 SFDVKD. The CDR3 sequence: CATSDSDRRQETQYF.

The CDR3 reads CASSSTNLYEQYF. The genes are TRBV6-5 and TRBJ2-7. This CDR3 is built from 13 residues. Per germline, CDR1 MNHEY and CDR2 SVGAGI.